Each of the 15 T cell receptor beta chains below was sequenced from the same sample in a study of cytomegalovirus exposure and HLA in healthy donors. The PCR used 60 Vbeta and 13 Jbeta primers. TCRdb keeps only in-frame clones here, not all; method: immunoSEQ multiplex PCR. The sample yields around 140,000 clones, roughly 9% seen once. The material sequenced was PBMCs. The receptor source for this set is a woman in her thirties or forties in good health and CMV-seropositive.

This clone appeared a few times. The chain recombines TRBV11-3 with TRBJ2-6, with D maybe TRBD1 (5 bases). Trimming removed 6 bases from V and 0 bases from J, with 9 bases in between. Germline V gene sequence: CDR1 SGHNT, CDR2 YENEEA. The CDR3 sequence is 15 residues long. The CDR3 DNA is TGTGCCAGCAGGTCTGACAGCTCTGGGGCCAACGTCCTGACTTTC. It is translated as CASRSDSSGANVLTF.

This clone was found once. The chain employs TRBV6-1 and TRBJ2-3; TRBD2 is a possible D gene (6 bases). CDR1 and CDR2 (germline): MNHNS, SASEGT. V lost 3 bases to trimming and J lost 0 bases, with 13 bases between them. The CDR3 is 16 residues long. This CDR3 reads CASSEGGGLSTDTQYF. In DNA form, the CDR3 reads TGTGCCAGCAGTGAGGGGGGTGGACTCAGCACAGATACGCAGTATTTT.

This CDR3 reads CSVEVRGSENTEAFF. As DNA, the CDR3 is TGCAGCGTTGAAGTGAGAGGTTCAGAGAACACTGAAGCTTTCTTT. The rearrangement joins TRBV29-1 to TRBJ1-1; D gene unclear. This CDR3 region has 15 residues. V lost 1 base and J lost 1, with 13 bases in between. CDR1 and CDR2 from the germline V gene are SQVTM and ANQGSEA.

The CDR3 loop is CASSPGQGSGYTF. CDR3 DNA sequence: TGTGCCAGCAGTCCGGGACAGGGAAGTGGCTACACCTTC. The rearrangement uses TRBV2 and TRBJ1-2, with 9 bases identical to TRBD1. V trimming: 5 bases; J trimming: 7 bases; junction bases outside the gene matches: 5. In germline, CDR1 is SNHLY, CDR2 FYNNEI. This CDR3 has 13 residues.

In its sample, this clone was seen a few times. This chain joins TRBV11-1 and TRBJ2-4; 8 bases line up with TRBD2. The V segment lost 2 bases and the J segment 7 bases; nucleotides outside the gene matches: 4. The CDR3 spans 14 residues. CDR1 is SGHAT, CDR2 FQDESV, per germline (reference sequence). CDR3 amino acids: CASSLIPGGNIQYF. The CDR3 DNA is TGTGCCAGCAGCTTAATCCCGGGGGGGAACATTCAGTACTTC.

There are a few counts of this clone. The V gene is TRBV5-6, the J gene TRBJ2-7, with TRBD1 matching over 8 bases. V lost 4 bases and J lost 3; bases outside the gene matches: 9. Germline CDR1 is SGHDT and CDR2 is YYEEEE. The CDR3 is made up of 15 amino acids. The CDR3 DNA reads TGTGCCAGCAGCCCGCAGGACAGGGTTAACTACGAGCAGTACTTC. It translates to CASSPQDRVNYEQYF.

This clone was counted a few times. J is TRBJ2-6 and V is TRBV2, with D perhaps matching TRBD1 (6 bases). Deletions cut 2 bases from V and 3 bases from J, with 11 bases between. Germline-derived CDR1 and CDR2 are SNHLY and FYNNEI. The CDR3 contains 16 residues. The CDR3 coding sequence is TGTGCCAGCAGTGAACGGGCAGGGGATGGGGCCAACGTCCTGACTTTC. Protein sequence: CASSERAGDGANVLTF.

This clone showed up just a few times. The chain carries TRBV5-6 and TRBJ1-5, with TRBD1 as a possible D gene (6 bases). This CDR3 spans 15 amino acids. Germline CDR1 is SGHDT and CDR2 is YYEEEE. Trimming took off 0 bases at V and 11 bases at J, with 18 bases between the two ends. CDR3 amino acids: CASSLAGRTAMSQHF. The CDR3 nucleotides are TGTGCCAGCAGCTTGGCTGGGCGGACAGCCATGTCCCAGCATTTT.

The rearrangement links TRBV19 to TRBJ2-2; D possibly corresponds to TRBD1 (6 bases). Germline loops: CDR1 LNHDA, CDR2 SQIVND (reference sequence). This CDR3 region has 14 residues. V lost 8 bases to trimming and J lost 2 bases, with 12 bases between them. The CDR3 loop reads CASAGTPNTGELFF. The CDR3 DNA reads as TGTGCCAGTGCTGGGACACCTAACACCGGGGAGCTGTTTTTT.

This clone was picked up a small number of times. The V and J genes are TRBV18 and TRBJ2-3, with D tentatively TRBD1 (5 bases). The germline gives CDR1 KGHSH, CDR2 LQKENI. Trimming removed 4 bases from V and 1 base from J, with 15 bases in between. This CDR3 region has 16 residues. CDR3 DNA: TGTGCCAGCTCACTGATTTCCAGGGTGGGCACAGATACGCAGTATTTT. Its protein product is CASSLISRVGTDTQYF.

The chain is built from TRBV7-9 and TRBJ1-4; weak D call: TRBD1 (6 bases). Trimming shortened V by 1 base and J by 6 bases, and 9 bases separated the two germline ends. Germline V gives CDR1 SEHNR, CDR2 FQNEAQ (reference sequence). This CDR3 spans 14 amino acids. CDR3 region: CASSLDRVDEKLFF. The CDR3 DNA is TGTGCCAGCAGCTTAGACAGGGTGGATGAAAAACTGTTTTTT. Full variable domain (remainder filled in from reference TRBV7-9 and TRBJ1-4): DTGVSQNPRHKITKRGQNVTFRCDPISEHNRLYWYRQTLGQGPEFLTYFQNEAQLEKSRLLSDRFSAERPKGSFSTLEIQRTEQGDSAMYLCASSLDRVDEKLFFGSGTQLSVL.

This clone was detected only a few times. This sequence joins TRBV2 and TRBJ1-2; 10 nucleotides align to TRBD1. This CDR3 comprises 16 residues. Germline CDR1 and CDR2: SNHLY and FYNNEI. With 8 bases clipped from V and 4 bases from J, the junction kept 13 bases outside the gene matches. This CDR3 reads CASVPGQGTRGYGYTF. CDR3 sequence (DNA): TGTGCCAGCGTTCCGGGACAGGGGACCAGGGGCTATGGCTACACCTTC.

The chain links TRBV5-1 to TRBJ1-2, with TRBD1 as a possible D gene (6 bases). CDR3 size: 13 residues. Trimming removed 1 base at V and 6 bases at J, with 10 bases between. Germline CDR1 reads SGHRS; CDR2 reads YFSETQ. CDR3 in DNA: TGCGCCAGCAGCTTGTCAGGGGTTAATGGCTACACCTTC. It yields the protein CASSLSGVNGYTF.

In its sample, this clone was seen a few times. This chain connects TRBV15 to TRBJ1-4; no clear D. The germline CDR1 and CDR2 sequences are LNHNV and YYDKDF (reference sequence). CDR3 size: 13 residues. V was pared by 11 bases and J by 5 bases, with 15 bases between. DNA for the CDR3: TGTGCCTCGGGTTTTGGGGAGAATGAAAAACTGTTTTTT. The encoded protein is CASGFGENEKLFF.

The chain couples TRBV7-8 to TRBJ2-2; TRBD2 matches 8 bases. Looked up from germline, CDR1 is SGHVS and CDR2 is FQNEAQ. This CDR3 spans 16 amino acids. The trim removed 5 bases at V and 7 bases at J, leaving 12 bases unmatched. The CDR3, as DNA: TGTGCCAGCAGCGCCTACGGGGGGGCCGAGGTCGGGGAGCTGTTTTTT. Translating gives CASSAYGGAEVGELFF.